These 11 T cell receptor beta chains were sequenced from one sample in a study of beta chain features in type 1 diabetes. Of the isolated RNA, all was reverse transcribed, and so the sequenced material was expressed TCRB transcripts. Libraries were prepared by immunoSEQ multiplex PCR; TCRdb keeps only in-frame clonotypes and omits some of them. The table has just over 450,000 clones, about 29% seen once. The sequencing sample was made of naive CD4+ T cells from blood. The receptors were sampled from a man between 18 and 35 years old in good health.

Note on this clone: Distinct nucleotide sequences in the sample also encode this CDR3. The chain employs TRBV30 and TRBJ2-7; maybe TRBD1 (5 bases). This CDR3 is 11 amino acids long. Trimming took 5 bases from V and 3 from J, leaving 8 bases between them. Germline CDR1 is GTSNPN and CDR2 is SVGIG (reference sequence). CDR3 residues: CAWSQGYEQYF. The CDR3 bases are TGTGCCTGGTCCCAGGGCTACGAGCAGTACTTC.

The CDR3 DNA is TGTGCCAGTAACGCCGACGGAACCTATGGCTACACCTTC. It yields the protein CASNADGTYGYTF. The chain is built from TRBV19 and TRBJ1-2; D not resolved. Trimming removed 7 bases from V and 4 bases from J, with 13 bases in between. The germline V gene has CDR1 LNHDA and CDR2 SQIVND (reference sequence). The CDR3 runs to 13 residues. The whole variable domain, remainder taken from reference TRBV19 and TRBJ1-2, is DGGITQSPKYLFRKEGQNVTLSCEQNLNHDAMYWYRQDPGQGLRLIYYSQIVNDFQKGDIAEGYSVSREKKESFPLTVTSAQKNPTAFYLCASNADGTYGYTFGSGTRLTVV.

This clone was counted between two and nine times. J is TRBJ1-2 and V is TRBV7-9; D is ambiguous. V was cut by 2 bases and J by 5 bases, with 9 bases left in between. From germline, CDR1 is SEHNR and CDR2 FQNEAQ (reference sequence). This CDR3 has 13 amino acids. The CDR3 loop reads CASSLYLGYGYTF. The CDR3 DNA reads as TGTGCCAGCAGCTTATACCTGGGTTATGGCTACACCTTC.

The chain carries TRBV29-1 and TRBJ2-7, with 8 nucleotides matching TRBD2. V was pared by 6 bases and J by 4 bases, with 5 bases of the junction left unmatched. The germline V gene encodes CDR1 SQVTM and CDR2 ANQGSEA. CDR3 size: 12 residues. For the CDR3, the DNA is TGCAGCGTGGGACTAGTTGGGTACGAGCAGTACTTC. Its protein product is CSVGLVGYEQYF.

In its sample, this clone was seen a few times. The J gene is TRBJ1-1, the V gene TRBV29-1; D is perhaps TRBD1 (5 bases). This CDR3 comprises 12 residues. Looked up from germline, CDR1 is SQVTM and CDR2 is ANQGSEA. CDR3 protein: CTGGHKNTEAFF. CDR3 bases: TGCACCGGCGGACACAAGAACACTGAAGCTTTCTTT.

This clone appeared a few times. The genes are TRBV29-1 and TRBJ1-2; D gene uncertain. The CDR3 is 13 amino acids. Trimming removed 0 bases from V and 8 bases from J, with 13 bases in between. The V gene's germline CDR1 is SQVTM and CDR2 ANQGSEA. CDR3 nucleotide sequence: TGCAGCGTTGAAGATCGTTTGGGGAGGGGCTACACCTTC. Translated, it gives CSVEDRLGRGYTF.

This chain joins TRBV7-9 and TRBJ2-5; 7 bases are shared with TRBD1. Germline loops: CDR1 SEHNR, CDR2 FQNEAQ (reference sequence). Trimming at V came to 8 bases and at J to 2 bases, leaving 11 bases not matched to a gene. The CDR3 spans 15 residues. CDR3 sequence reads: CASSLSGTVQETQYF. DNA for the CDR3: TGTGCCAGCTCTCTCTCCGGGACAGTTCAAGAGACCCAGTACTTC.

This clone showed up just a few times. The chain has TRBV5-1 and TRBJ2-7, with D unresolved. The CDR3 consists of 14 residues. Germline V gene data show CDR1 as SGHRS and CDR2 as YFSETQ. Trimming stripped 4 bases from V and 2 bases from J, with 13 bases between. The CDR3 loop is CASSILGIPYEQYF. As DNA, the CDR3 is TGCGCCAGCAGCATCCTGGGGATACCCTACGAGCAGTACTTC.

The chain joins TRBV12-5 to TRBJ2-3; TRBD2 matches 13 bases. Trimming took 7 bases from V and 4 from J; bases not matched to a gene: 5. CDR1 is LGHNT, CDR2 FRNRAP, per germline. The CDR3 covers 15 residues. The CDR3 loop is CASALGTSGADTQYF. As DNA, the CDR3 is TGTGCTAGTGCCCTTGGGACTAGCGGGGCAGATACGCAGTATTTT.

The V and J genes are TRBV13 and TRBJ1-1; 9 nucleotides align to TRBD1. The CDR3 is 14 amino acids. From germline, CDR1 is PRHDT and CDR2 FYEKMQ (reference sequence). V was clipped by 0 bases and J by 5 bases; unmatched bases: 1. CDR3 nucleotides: TGTGCCAGCAGCTTAGGTGACAGGGGGACTGAAGCTTTCTTT. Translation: CASSLGDRGTEAFF.

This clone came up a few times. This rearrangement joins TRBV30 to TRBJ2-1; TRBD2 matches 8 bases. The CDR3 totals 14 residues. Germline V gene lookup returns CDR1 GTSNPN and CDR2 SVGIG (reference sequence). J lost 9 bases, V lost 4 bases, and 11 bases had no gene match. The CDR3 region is CAWIPGRARGEQFF. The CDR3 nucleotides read TGTGCCTGGATCCCCGGGAGGGCTCGGGGTGAGCAGTTCTTC.